This T cell receptor (beta chain) was obtained from a study of prognosis after radiotherapy for stage I lung cancer (dated by TCRdb to the early 2020s). Regarding the study in general: About 19 stage I NSCLC patients were enrolled in Nanjing, China, between April 2018 and 2019. More than twelve of the patients presented with newly diagnosed primary stage I lung tumors; roughly 5 had oligometastatic NSCLC following surgical resection of the primary tumor. Every patient was regarded as medically inoperable, because of comorbidities in about a dozen cases and refusal of surgery in about 7 cases. Ages in the cohort of about a dozen men and 6 women ranged from roughly 53 to 84 years, with a median of 74. Tumor histology was squamous cell carcinoma in six or seven patients and adenocarcinoma in about 12. Image-guided IMRT or VMAT was used to deliver SBRT in 3 to 5 fractions at a biologically effective dose of at least 100 Gy. In every patient, SBRT was given without any concurrent therapy. Distant metastases were developed by four of the 19 patients after SBRT, at a median of roughly 7 months, whereas no significant progression was observed in the other 15 patients. Peripheral blood TCR beta repertoires were profiled in stage I NSCLC patients before and after stereotactic body radiotherapy, and the repertoires were related to distant failure. For each of the approximately 19 patients, one blood sample was taken before SBRT and one after, so the study sequenced approximately 38 samples in total.

This clonotype came up many times. Its antigen remains undetermined. Base quality data are lacking; no much larger clone is found one base away. Study-level results and caveats: Whether the expanded TCR clones were tumor-specific was not determined. Post-SBRT Shannon entropy and its change from baseline were lower in patients who developed distant metastases; baseline Shannon entropy was not associated with metastases. Differences by metastasis status were reportedly seen in TRBV and TRBJ usage frequencies, involving two V genes at baseline and, after SBRT, nine V genes and two J genes. None of the reported P values were adjusted for multiple comparisons. After SBRT, the count of unique TCR clones dropped from a median of roughly 9,300 beforehand to about 7,000 afterward (Wilcoxon paired P=0.011). The study was limited by its small cohort and short follow-up, and the findings require independent validation.

Two rounds of multiplex PCR on genomic DNA were used to amplify the TCR beta CDR3 region. The first PCR round used primers specific to each TRBV and TRBJ gene, and the primer sequences were filed in Chinese patent CN105087789A. Universal primers were used in the second round of PCR. The Roche High Pure PCR Template Preparation Kit was used to extract genomic DNA from frozen PBMCs. Libraries were sequenced paired-end with 151 bp reads on an Illumina HiSeq 3000. Per the authors' processing: CutAdapt was used to remove raw reads lacking the multiplex PCR primer sequences. PEAR was used to merge high-quality paired reads into contigs. MiXCR assigned TRB V, D and J gene segments to each contig by aligning to reference sequences. CDR3 sequences were clustered by base quality and sequence similarity to remove sequencing errors. Shannon entropy normalized by the natural log of productive TCR sequence number was used as the measure of diversity. Clonality was defined as one minus Shannon entropy divided by the natural log of the number of unique clonotypes. The Youden index of ROC curves was used to select progression-free survival cut-offs for repertoire metrics, and analyses were performed in R 3.5.3. TCRdb passed the public sequencing reads through fastp at Q25 and MiXCR, retaining productive beta sequences. Each CDR3 protein appears once, grouped with its most common genes and DNA. The V and J calls shown here were made by TCRdb, not taken from the authors' results. For this sample the table gives tens of thousands of distinct CDR3 sequences, of which 35% to 45% were detected only once. The ten largest clones take up roughly three fifths of the sample.

A history of other malignancies or of prior chemotherapy or radiotherapy was absent in all patients, and node-negative disease was shown on CT and PET/CT in all patients. At each of two time points, roughly 6 milliliters of peripheral venous blood were collected in EDTA tubes. Ficoll-Paque Plus density-gradient centrifugation was used to isolate PBMCs. Immediately after collection, samples were stored at -80 degrees C until analysis. V ends up 5 bases short and J 4 bases short, with an unmatched junction base count of 4. CDR1 SSHAT and CDR2 FNYEAQ are derived from the germline V gene (reference sequence). The CDR3 sequence holds 15 residues, the cysteine and phenylalanine included. Only the CDR3 DNA is retained, 45 bases long and in frame from the first base.

The V and J genes are TRBV7-7 and TRBJ2-2, with 10 bases matching TRBD1. Here the sequenced sample was PBMCs, taken before or after stereotactic body radiation therapy (not recorded which). This sequence was found in a donor over 45 with non-small cell lung cancer. The CDR3 region reads CASSVGTGATGELFF. In nucleotide form, the sequence is TGTGCCAGCAGCGTTGGGACAGGGGCCACCGGGGAGCTGTTTTTT.